This TCR beta chain was sequenced during a study of a mutant IDH1 vaccine in newly diagnosed glioma. Study summary: Patients came in for eight vaccinations, in weeks 1, 3, 5, 7, 11, 15, 19 and 23. Treated individuals were about 60% male and roughly 38% female, averaging about 41 years of age. The study's findings and limits: Immune responses induced by the vaccine were seen in 80% to 95% of patients, spanning multiple MHC alleles.

V was shortened by 3 bases and J by 1 base, with 6 bases between the two germline ends. This CDR3 region has 14 residues. From germline, CDR1 is SEHNR and CDR2 FQNEAQ (reference sequence). Time point here: week 5, during vaccination. The content of each vaccine dose was 300 ug of mutant IDH1 20-mer peptide, and topical imiquimod accompanied it. Each of the donors came in with new WHO grade 3 or 4 astrocytomas that were IDH1-mutant and ATRX-lost. Data came from immunoSEQ multiplex PCR; TCRdb stores just in-frame clones and leaves some out. Here the sample spans nearly 30,000 clones, roughly nine tenths being singletons. This clone was counted only a few times. Its antigen is unknown.

This chain connects TRBV7-9 to TRBJ2-2; D call uncertain. The material sequenced was peripheral blood mononuclear cells (PBMCs), taken from a glioma patient whose treatment included an IDH1 peptide vaccine. This TCR came from a woman aged 40 to 50 with glioma. Some clones in this sample may be carry-over from other donors' samples. CDR3 residues: CASSFQENTGELFF. For the CDR3, the DNA is TGTGCCAGCAGCTTCCAGGAGAACACCGGGGAGCTGTTTTTT.